This T cell receptor beta chain was sequenced for a study of Ad26.COV2.S vaccination and SARS-CoV-2 variants. Treatment in this sample: about 20 received Ad26.COV2.S at low or high dose, single or two shots; 5 received placebo; per-sample allocation not given. The samples date from day 63 after the first vaccine or placebo injection. The CDR3 contains 16 residues. CDR1 is SGHRS and CDR2 is YFSETQ in the germline V gene. Deletions cut 0 bases from V and 1 base from J, with 13 bases between. Generated by immunoSEQ multiplex PCR, the TCRdb table keeps only in-frame clones and is missing some. The profile shows roughly 350,000 clones, approximately 90% of them singletons.

The TCR sequence derives from a person aged 18 to 59 who received the Ad26.COV2.S COVID-19 vaccine or a placebo. The sequenced sample was peripheral blood, obtained in a trial of Ad26.COV2.S vaccine versus placebo. V usage is TRBV5-1 and J usage is TRBJ2-5; tentatively, D is TRBD1 or TRBD2 (5 bases each). CDR3: CASSLGQSGGQETQYF. For the CDR3, the DNA is TGCGCCAGCAGCTTGGGACAGAGTGGAGGCCAAGAGACCCAGTACTTC.